This T cell receptor (beta chain) originates from a study of blood T cell repertoires in COVID-19. From germline, CDR1 is LNHDA and CDR2 SQIVND (reference sequence). The CDR3 sequence is 15 residues long. Trimming cost V 6 bases and J 2 bases; bases outside gene matches: 7. Original processing methods: Estimation of nucleated cell counts relied on the amplification of reference gene primers. Repertoires were generated with immunoSEQ multiplex PCR, while TCRdb's copy carries only in-frame clones and drops some. V and J calls and clone size are as listed in that table; D and trimming were resolved from the DNA. The data hold some 20,000 clones, with about 88% observed a single time.

Source material: peripheral blood. The V gene is TRBV19, the J gene TRBJ2-3, with TRBD1 matching 8 bases. This TCR came from a human donor in a cohort sampled during active COVID-19. As DNA, the CDR3 is TGTGCCAGTAGCGGGACAGGCGTATACACAGATACGCAGTATTTT. Its translation is CASSGTGVYTDTQYF.